The TCR beta chain described here comes from a study of spatial heterogeneity in lung cancer. Whole-study context: When available, follow-up PBMC samples taken a median of around 25 months after resection were sequenced. Within raw reads, each unique TCR and UMI combination appeared on average more than ten times.

Ten or more counts support this clonotype. Time point described: blood at routine non-recurrence follow-up after resection. TCRs were sequenced from unsorted whole RNA of tumor, nontumor lung or PBMC. TCRdb processed the 5' RACE reads anew with MiXCR; each CDR3 protein has one entry. In the table there are around 110,000 distinct CDR3 sequences, 9% to 15% of which are singletons. In germline, CDR1 is SGDLS, CDR2 YYNGEE. Trimming took off 4 bases at V and 5 bases at J, with 25 bases between the two ends. The CDR3 totals 18 residues. The chain recombines TRBV9 with TRBJ2-1, with a tentative D call TRBD2 (5 bases). The sequencing used PBMCs, collected at follow-up. The TCR comes from a male donor with early-stage non-small cell lung cancer. CDR3 loop: CASSLTHTRASLNNEQFF. The CDR3 coding sequence is TGTGCCAGCAGCCTAACTCACACGAGGGCTAGCTTAAACAATGAGCAGTTCTTC.